Below, one T cell receptor (beta chain) is given with its context. Its specificity is not known. The germline V gene has CDR1 MNHEY and CDR2 SVGAGI. CDR3 length: 16 amino acids. This sample is drawn from a study of monozygotic twins with inflammatory bowel disease. Study-wide findings and caveats: IBD patients shared fewer clonotypes with others than healthy twins, especially with disease activity.

For each CDR3 protein, TCRdb gives one entry from its re-call of the 5' RACE reads, without DNA. Its listing shows 330,000 or so distinct CDR3 sequences. Per donor, 2.5 ml of blood was collected and frozen. V usage is TRBV6-5 and J usage is TRBJ2-7; TCRdb names TRBD1, which stays unverified in the absence of DNA. The receptor was isolated from a human donor with ulcerative colitis or Crohn's disease, or a healthy co-twin of an affected twin (not recorded which). The sample comprised blood. The CDR3 spells CASSYGGGLTGAEQYF.